The 17 T cell receptor beta chains below all came from one sample that was sequenced in a study of vaccination and CD4 T cells after COVID-19. Treatment here: roughly nine-day PBMC culture with coronavirus spike peptide pools or control peptides (ViraFEST assay). These TCRs are of unknown antigen specificity. Cultured CD4+ T cell DNA underwent sequencing with the Oncomine TCR Beta short-read assay. Using its own MiXCR run on the PCR reads, TCRdb lists one record per CDR3 protein. The table records 9,500 to 15,000 distinct CDR3 sequences, 30% of them present only once. The material sequenced was cultured CD4+ T cells from blood. The receptor source for this set is a human donor with COVID-19.

The chain employs TRBV27 and TRBJ2-5; a possible D gene is TRBD2 (5 bases). The V and J ends lost 7 bases and 3 bases respectively, with 18 bases between them. Germline CDR1 and CDR2: MNHEY and SMNVEV (reference sequence). This CDR3 comprises 15 residues. The CDR3 sequence: CASKLGGLGKETQYF. The DNA of the CDR3 is TGTGCCAGCAAATTAGGAGGTCTTGGCAAAGAGACCCAGTACTTC.

The gene calls are TRBV9 and TRBJ2-1; D may be TRBD2 (7 bases). Germline V lookup: CDR1 SGDLS, CDR2 YYNGEE. Trimming removed 0 bases at V and 6 bases at J, with 10 bases between. The CDR3 sequence is 14 residues long. CDR3 bases: TGTGCCAGCAGCGTAGAGGGGGGGCGCAATGAGCAGTTCTTC. This codes for CASSVEGGRNEQFF.

This clonotype was counted a few times. This chain uses TRBV6-1 with TRBJ2-1; D gene uncertain. Germline values: CDR1 MNHNS, CDR2 SASEGT. This CDR3 contains 12 residues. With 8 bases removed from V and 6 bases from J, the gap between germline ends came to 11 bases. The CDR3 sequence is CASGPFPNEQFF. CDR3 DNA sequence: TGTGCCAGCGGCCCCTTCCCCAATGAGCAGTTCTTC.

A few counts support this clonotype. J is TRBJ1-6 and V is TRBV7-8; TRBD1 matches at 7 bases. CDR1 and CDR2 (germline): SGHVS, FQNEAQ. The trim removed 0 bases at V and 8 bases at J, leaving 7 bases unmatched. The CDR3 extends over 16 amino acids. CDR3 in amino acids: CASSLASAGGHSPLHF. CDR3 DNA sequence: TGTGCCAGCAGCTTAGCGTCGGCAGGGGGTCATTCACCCCTCCACTTT.

This clonotype showed up just a few times. This chain uses TRBV5-5 with TRBJ1-2, with D possibly being TRBD1 (5 bases). Trimming stripped 5 bases from V and 8 bases from J, with 16 bases between. The CDR3 has 13 residues. The germline CDR1 and CDR2 sequences are SGHKS and YYEKEE (reference sequence). The CDR3, as DNA: TGTGCCAGCAGGGAATGGGGGAGCGAGGGCTACACCTTC. Its translation is CASREWGSEGYTF.

The V gene is TRBV6-1, the J gene TRBJ2-1, with D perhaps matching TRBD1 (6 bases). CDR3 length: 15 residues. V was pared by 8 bases and J by 2 bases, with 16 bases between. Germline CDR1 is MNHNS and CDR2 is SASEGT. CDR3 sequence: CASGLGHLTYNEQFF. In nucleotides, the CDR3 is TGTGCCAGCGGATTGGGACACCTGACCTACAATGAGCAGTTCTTC.

The chain employs TRBV7-8 and TRBJ1-1; D not certain. CDR1 is SGHVS and CDR2 is FQNEAQ in the germline V gene. The CDR3 spans 14 residues. Trimming cost V 6 bases and J 0 bases, with 11 bases left between them. CDR3 sequence: CASRIAEMNTEAFF. DNA of the CDR3: TGTGCCAGCAGGATAGCGGAGATGAACACTGAAGCTTTCTTT. The full variable domain, completed using reference TRBV7-8 and TRBJ1-1, is GAGVSQSPRYKVAKRGQDVALRCDPISGHVSLFWYQQALGQGPEFLTYFQNEAQLDKSGLPSDRFFAERPEGSVSTLKIQRTQQEDSAVYLCASRIAEMNTEAFFGQGTRLTVV.

The V gene is TRBV4-1, the J gene TRBJ1-1; perhaps TRBD1 as D (6 bases). CDR1 is MGHRA and CDR2 is YSYEKL in the germline V gene. Deletions cut 1 base from V and 1 base from J, with 10 bases between. CDR3 size: 15 residues. The CDR3 sequence is CASSQARTENTEAFF. The CDR3 coding sequence is TGCGCCAGCAGCCAAGCTAGGACAGAGAACACTGAAGCTTTCTTT.

V and J are TRBV5-4 and TRBJ2-5; TRBD2 agrees at 13 bases. The CDR3 consists of 16 residues. V gave up 4 bases and J gave up 3 bases; unmatched junction bases: 6. Germline V lookup: CDR1 SGHNT, CDR2 YYREEE (reference sequence). The CDR3 DNA reads as TGTGCCAGCAGCGGGGGACTAGCGGGGCGTAAAGAGACCCAGTACTTC. This codes for CASSGGLAGRKETQYF.

Remarks on this clonotype: The germline gene is not matched at one end of the junction; a read error may be the cause. The V gene is TRBV27, the J gene TRBJ2-7; D is perhaps TRBD1 or TRBD2 (5 bases each). The CDR3 contains 16 residues. The germline V gene encodes CDR1 MNHEY and CDR2 SMNVEV (reference sequence). The CDR3 DNA reads as TGTACCAGCAGTTTATCCAGACGGGGACCCTTCTACGAGCAGTACTTC. This encodes CTSSLSRRGPFYEQYF.

The chain uses TRBV28 and TRBJ1-1; 7 bases are a match to TRBD1. CDR1 MDHEN and CDR2 SYDVKM come from the germline V gene. The junction had 4 bases not matched to a gene; V was cut back by 8 bases and J by 4 bases. CDR3 length: 12 residues. CDR3 protein: CASVSGGTEAFF. The CDR3 DNA reads as TGTGCCAGCGTATCAGGGGGCACTGAAGCTTTCTTT.

The rearrangement uses TRBV10-3 and TRBJ2-1; 9 bases match TRBD1. This CDR3 spans 14 amino acids. V shed 7 bases and J 5 bases; nucleotides not matched to a gene: 6. In germline, CDR1 is ENHRY, CDR2 SYGVKD. CDR3 sequence reads: CAIMRDREHNEQFF. CDR3 in DNA: TGTGCCATCATGAGGGACAGGGAACACAATGAGCAGTTCTTC.

This rearrangement joins TRBV7-9 to TRBJ1-2, with D possibly TRBD1 on 6 matching bases. CDR1 and CDR2 (germline): SEHNR, FQNEAQ (reference sequence). The CDR3 is 15 amino acids. The V end was cut by 5 bases, the J end by 7 bases, with 20 bases between. The CDR3 DNA reads TGTGCCAGCAGCCCCCCGGGGGGGGGCCTAGGTGGCTACACCTTC. Protein product: CASSPPGGGLGGYTF.

There are a few counts of this clonotype. This chain uses TRBV12-3 or TRBV12-4 with TRBJ2-7, with 7 bases aligning to TRBD2. Trimming cost V 7 bases and J 4 bases; bases outside gene matches: 10. This CDR3 contains 14 residues. CDR3 amino acids: CASTERGRLYEQYF. In nucleotides, the CDR3 is TGTGCCAGCACCGAGCGGGGACGCCTATACGAGCAGTACTTC.

This clonotype showed up just a few times. The chain carries TRBV20-1 and TRBJ1-1; a weak D match, TRBD1 (5 bases). The CDR3 runs to 13 residues. The ends were cut back, 0 bases at V and 4 bases at J, with 9 bases in the middle. From germline, CDR1 is DFQATT and CDR2 SNEGSKA (reference sequence). Written as DNA, the CDR3 is TGCAGTGCTAGAGAGGGGGTCCTCACTGAAGCTTTCTTT. Its protein product is CSAREGVLTEAFF.

The gene calls are TRBV5-1 and TRBJ1-2; possible D gene TRBD1, 6 bases. Germline CDR1 is SGHRS and CDR2 is YFSETQ. This CDR3 is built from 14 residues. The V gene lost 4 bases and the J gene lost 1 base, with 11 bases spanning the gap. The CDR3 reads CASSQDSVNYGYTF. For the CDR3, the DNA is TGCGCCAGCAGCCAGGACAGCGTTAACTATGGCTACACCTTC.

Note on this clonotype: A much larger clonotype is one base distant, so this may be a read error. The V gene is TRBV6-1, the J gene TRBJ1-6, with D unresolved. The CDR3 covers 15 residues. Trimming left V 5 bases short and J 9 bases short, with 17 bases between. The germline gives CDR1 MNHNS, CDR2 SASEGT. CDR3: CASSPPTGHSSPLHF. DNA of the CDR3: TGTGCCAGCAGTCCCCCGACTGGCCATAGTTCACCCCTCCACTTT.